This T cell receptor beta chain was recovered during a study of cytomegalovirus exposure and HLA in healthy donors. CDR1 is SGHDT, CDR2 YYEEEE, per germline. J was trimmed by 0 bases and V by 1 base; bases with no gene match: 0. This CDR3 region has 14 residues. The study ran its PCR with 60 Vbeta and 13 Jbeta primers. Profiling relied on immunoSEQ multiplex PCR, and the TCRdb table lists in-frame clones only, not all of them. The table counts 65,000 to 85,000 clones; 2% to 2.5% lies in the top ten. The receptor was isolated from a female donor in good health and CMV-seropositive. The sample comprised PBMCs. This chain links TRBV5-6 with TRBJ1-1; 7 nucleotides agree with TRBD1. CDR3 in amino acids: CASSLTGVNTEAFF. CDR3 DNA sequence: TGTGCCAGCAGCTTGACAGGGGTGAACACTGAAGCTTTCTTT.